Reported below is one T cell receptor (beta chain). Its antigen is currently unknown. The data were obtained in a study of beta chain features in type 1 diabetes. Study-wide context: Examination covered around 98 million sorted cells spanning all samples. Findings and caveats of the study: Cells with high TCR expression could be over-represented when cDNA is sequenced. Type 1 diabetes patients had moderately but significantly shorter TCRB CDR3s in all four CD4+ subsets.

Investigators reverse transcribed all isolated RNA, so they sequenced expressed TCRB transcripts. Using immunoSEQ multiplex PCR, the repertoire was profiled, and TCRdb retains in-frame clones only, with some absent. In the table there are 300,000 to 400,000 clones, around 9.7% of which are singletons. Every donor had blood drawn once into heparin, about 116 mL on average. Stem cell-like memory, regulatory, central memory and naive CD4+ cells were sorted via CD45RO/CCR7/CD25/CD127/CD95/CD27. The sample was central memory CD4+ T cells from blood. The clonotype was recovered from a man aged 30 to 39 with type 1 diabetes.

CDR3 region: CASSPSGGPSYEQYF. As DNA, the CDR3 is TGTGCCAGCAGCCCCTCGGGGGGGCCATCCTACGAGCAGTACTTC. The rearrangement joins TRBV7-2 to TRBJ2-7; the match to TRBD2 covers 8 bases. The V and J ends lost 5 bases and 1 base, in that order; junction bases with no gene match: 7. The germline V gene has CDR1 SGHTA and CDR2 FQGNSA. The CDR3 covers 15 residues.